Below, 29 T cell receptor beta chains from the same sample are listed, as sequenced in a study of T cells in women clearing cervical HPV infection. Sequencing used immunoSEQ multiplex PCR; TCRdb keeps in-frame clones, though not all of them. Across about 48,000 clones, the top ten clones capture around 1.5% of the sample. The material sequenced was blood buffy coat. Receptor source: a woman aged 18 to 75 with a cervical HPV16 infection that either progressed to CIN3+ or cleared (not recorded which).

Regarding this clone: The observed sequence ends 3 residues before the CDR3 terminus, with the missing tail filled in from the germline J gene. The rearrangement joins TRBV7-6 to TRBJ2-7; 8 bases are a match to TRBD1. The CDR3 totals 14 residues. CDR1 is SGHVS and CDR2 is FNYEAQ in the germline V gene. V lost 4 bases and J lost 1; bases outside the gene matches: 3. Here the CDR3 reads CASSSRTGSYEQYF. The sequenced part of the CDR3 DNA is TGTGCCAGCAGCTCCCGGACAGGGTCCTACGAG.

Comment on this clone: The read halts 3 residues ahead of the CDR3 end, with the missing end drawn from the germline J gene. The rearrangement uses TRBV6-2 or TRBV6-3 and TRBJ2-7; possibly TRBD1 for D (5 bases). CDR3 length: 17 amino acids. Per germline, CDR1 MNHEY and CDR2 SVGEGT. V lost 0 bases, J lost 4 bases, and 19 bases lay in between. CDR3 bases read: TGTGCCAGCAGTTACTCGAATCAGTACGACACAGGATACGAG. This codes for CASSYSNQYDTGYE. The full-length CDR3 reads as CASSYSNQYDTGYEQYF.

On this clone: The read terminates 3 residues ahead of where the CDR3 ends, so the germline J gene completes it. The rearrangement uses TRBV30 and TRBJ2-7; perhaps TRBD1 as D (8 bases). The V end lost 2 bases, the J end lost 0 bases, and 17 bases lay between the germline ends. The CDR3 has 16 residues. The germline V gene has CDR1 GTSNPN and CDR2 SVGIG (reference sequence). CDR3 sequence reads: CAWSQSGTGRSYEQYF. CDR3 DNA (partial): TGTGCCTGGAGTCAGAGCGGGACAGGACGCTCCTACGAG.

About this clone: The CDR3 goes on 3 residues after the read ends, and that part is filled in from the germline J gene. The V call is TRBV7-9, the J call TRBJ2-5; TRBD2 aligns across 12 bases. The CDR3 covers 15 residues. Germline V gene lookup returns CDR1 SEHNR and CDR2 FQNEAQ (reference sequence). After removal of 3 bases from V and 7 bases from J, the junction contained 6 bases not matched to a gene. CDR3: CASSFSSGRAATQYF. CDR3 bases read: TGTGCCAGCAGCTTTTCTAGCGGGAGGGCCGCGACC.

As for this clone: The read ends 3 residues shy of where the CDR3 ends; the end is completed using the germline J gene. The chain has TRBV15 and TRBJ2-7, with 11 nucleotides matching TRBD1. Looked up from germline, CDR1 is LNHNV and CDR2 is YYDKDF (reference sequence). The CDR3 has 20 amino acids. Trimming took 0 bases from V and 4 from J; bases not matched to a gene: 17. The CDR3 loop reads CATSREWDRGIVSGGYEQYF. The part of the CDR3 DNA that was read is TGTGCCACCAGCAGAGAGTGGGACAGGGGGATTGTGAGCGGGGGTTACGAG.

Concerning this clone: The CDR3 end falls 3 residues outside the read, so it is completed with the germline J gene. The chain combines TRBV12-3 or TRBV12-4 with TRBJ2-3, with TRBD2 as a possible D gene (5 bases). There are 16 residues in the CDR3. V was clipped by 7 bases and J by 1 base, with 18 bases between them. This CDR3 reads CASITSILGRTDTQYF. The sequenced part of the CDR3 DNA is TGTGCCAGCATCACGTCCATACTAGGGCGCACAGATACG.

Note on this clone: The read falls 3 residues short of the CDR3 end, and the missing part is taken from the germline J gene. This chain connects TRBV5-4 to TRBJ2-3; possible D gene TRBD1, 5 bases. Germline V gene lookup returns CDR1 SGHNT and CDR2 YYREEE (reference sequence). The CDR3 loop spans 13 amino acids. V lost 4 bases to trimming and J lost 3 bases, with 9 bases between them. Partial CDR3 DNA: TGTGCCAGCAGCACCCAGGGTACAGATACG. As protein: CASSTQGTDT. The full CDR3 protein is CASSTQGTDTQYF.

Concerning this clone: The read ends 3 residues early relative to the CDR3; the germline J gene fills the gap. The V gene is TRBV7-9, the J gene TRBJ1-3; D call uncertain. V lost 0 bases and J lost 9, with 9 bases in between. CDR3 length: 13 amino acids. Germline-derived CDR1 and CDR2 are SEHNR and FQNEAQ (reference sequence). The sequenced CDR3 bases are TGTGCCAGCAGCTTAGCTCTCTCCTCCACC. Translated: CASSLALSST. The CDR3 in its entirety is CASSLALSSTIYF.

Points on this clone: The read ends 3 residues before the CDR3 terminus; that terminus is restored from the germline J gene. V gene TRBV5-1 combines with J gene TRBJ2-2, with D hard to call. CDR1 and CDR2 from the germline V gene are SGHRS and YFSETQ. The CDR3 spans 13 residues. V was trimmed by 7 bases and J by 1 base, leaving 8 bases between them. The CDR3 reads CASAEKNTGELFF. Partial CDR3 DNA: TGCGCCAGCGCGGAGAAGAACACCGGGGAG.

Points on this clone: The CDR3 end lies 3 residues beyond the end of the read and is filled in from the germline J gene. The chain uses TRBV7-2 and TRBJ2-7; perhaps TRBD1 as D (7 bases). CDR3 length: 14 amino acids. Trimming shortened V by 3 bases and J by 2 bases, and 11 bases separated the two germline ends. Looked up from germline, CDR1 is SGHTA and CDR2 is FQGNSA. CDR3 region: CASSLRDRTYEQYF. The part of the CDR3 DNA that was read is TGTGCCAGCAGCTTGCGGGACAGAACCTACGAG. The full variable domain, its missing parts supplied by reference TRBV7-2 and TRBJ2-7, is GAGVSQSPSNKVTEKGKDVELRCDPISGHTALYWYRQSLGQGLEFLIYFQGNSAPDKSGLPSDRFSAERTGGSVSTLTIQRTQQEDSAVYLCASSLRDRTYEQYFGPGTRLTVT.

This chain's CDR3 is CASSLDTDRDYNEQFF. Incomplete CDR3 DNA: TGTGCCAGCAGTCTCGATACTGACAGGGACTACAATGAG. The rearrangement uses TRBV28 and TRBJ2-1; 7 nucleotides agree with TRBD1. The missing CDR3 end, 3 residues past where the read stops, is filled in from the germline J gene. Unmatched junction bases numbered 10, after V lost 5 bases and J lost 3 bases. The CDR3 runs 16 residues. CDR1 MDHEN and CDR2 SYDVKM come from the germline V gene.

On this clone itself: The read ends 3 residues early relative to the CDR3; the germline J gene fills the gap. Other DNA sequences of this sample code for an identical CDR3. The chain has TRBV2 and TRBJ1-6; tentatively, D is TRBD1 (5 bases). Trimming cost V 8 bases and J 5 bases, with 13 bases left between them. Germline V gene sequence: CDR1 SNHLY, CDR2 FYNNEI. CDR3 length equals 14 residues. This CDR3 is CASCRQGDNSPLHF. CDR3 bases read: TGTGCCAGCTGCAGGCAGGGCGATAATTCACCC.

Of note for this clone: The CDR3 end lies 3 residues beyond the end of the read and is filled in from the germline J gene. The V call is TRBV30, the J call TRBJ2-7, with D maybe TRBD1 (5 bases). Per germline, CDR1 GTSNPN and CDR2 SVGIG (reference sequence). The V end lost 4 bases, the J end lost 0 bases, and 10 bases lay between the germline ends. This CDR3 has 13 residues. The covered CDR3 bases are TGTGCCTGGAACAGGCTTAGCTCCTACGAG. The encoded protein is CAWNRLSSYE. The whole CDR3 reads CAWNRLSSYEQYF.

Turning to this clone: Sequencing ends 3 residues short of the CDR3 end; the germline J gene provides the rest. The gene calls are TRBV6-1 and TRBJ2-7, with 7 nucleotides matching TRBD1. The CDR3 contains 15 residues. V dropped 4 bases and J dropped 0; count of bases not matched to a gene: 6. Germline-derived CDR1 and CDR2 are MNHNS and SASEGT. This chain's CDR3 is CASSARTGSSYEQYF. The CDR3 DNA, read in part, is TGTGCCAGCAGTGCCCGGACAGGTAGCTCCTACGAG.

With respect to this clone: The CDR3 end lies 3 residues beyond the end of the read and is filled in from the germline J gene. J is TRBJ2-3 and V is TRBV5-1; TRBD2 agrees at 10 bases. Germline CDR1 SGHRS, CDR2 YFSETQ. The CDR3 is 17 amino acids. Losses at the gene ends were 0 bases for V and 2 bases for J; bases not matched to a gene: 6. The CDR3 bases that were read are TGCGCCAGCAGCTTGGGGATTAGCGGGGGGCACACAGATACG. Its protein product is CASSLGISGGHTDT. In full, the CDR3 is CASSLGISGGHTDTQYF.

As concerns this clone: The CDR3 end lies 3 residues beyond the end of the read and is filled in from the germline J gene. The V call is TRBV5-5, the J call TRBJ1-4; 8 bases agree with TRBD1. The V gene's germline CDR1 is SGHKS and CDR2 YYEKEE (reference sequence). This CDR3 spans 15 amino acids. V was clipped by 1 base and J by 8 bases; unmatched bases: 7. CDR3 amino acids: CASSLWGQVGEKLFF. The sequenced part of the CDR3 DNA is TGTGCCAGCAGCTTGTGGGGACAGGTGGGGGAAAAA.

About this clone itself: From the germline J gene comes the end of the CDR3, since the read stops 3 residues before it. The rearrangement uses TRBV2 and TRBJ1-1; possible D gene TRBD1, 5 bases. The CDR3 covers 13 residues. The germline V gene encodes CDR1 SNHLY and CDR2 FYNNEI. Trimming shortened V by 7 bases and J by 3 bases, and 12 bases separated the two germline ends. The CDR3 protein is CASTGRGDTEAFF. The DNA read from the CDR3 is TGTGCCAGCACGGGCAGAGGGGACACTGAA.

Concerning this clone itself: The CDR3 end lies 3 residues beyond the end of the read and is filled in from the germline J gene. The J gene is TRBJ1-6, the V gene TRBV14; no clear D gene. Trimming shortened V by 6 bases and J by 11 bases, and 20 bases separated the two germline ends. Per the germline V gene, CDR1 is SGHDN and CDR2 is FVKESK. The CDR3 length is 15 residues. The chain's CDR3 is CASRPSTLAGAPLHF. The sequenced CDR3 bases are TGTGCCAGCAGACCTTCGACCCTAGCCGGTGCACCC.

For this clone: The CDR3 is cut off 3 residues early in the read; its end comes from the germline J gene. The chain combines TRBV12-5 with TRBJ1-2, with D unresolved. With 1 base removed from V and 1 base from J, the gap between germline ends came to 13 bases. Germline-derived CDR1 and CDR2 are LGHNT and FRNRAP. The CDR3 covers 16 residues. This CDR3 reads CASGLAWQQVNYGYTF. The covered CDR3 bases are TGTGCTAGTGGTTTGGCCTGGCAACAAGTTAACTATGGC.

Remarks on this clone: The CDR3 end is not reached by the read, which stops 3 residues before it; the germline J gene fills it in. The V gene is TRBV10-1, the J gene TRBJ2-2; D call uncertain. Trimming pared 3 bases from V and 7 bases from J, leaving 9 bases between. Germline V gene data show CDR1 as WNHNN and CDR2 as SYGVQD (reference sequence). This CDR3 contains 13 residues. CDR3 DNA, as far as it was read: TGCGCCAGCAGTGAAACGGCAGGCGGGGAG. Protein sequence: CASSETAGGE. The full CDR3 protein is CASSETAGGELFF.

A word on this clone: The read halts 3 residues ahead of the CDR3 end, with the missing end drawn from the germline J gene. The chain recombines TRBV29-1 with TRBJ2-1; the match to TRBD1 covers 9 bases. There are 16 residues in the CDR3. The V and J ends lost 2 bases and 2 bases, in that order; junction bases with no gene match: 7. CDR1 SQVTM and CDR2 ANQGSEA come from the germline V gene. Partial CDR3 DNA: TGCAGCGTTGAACCTACAGGGGGCGGAACCTACAATGAG. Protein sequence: CSVEPTGGGTYNE. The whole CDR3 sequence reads CSVEPTGGGTYNEQFF.

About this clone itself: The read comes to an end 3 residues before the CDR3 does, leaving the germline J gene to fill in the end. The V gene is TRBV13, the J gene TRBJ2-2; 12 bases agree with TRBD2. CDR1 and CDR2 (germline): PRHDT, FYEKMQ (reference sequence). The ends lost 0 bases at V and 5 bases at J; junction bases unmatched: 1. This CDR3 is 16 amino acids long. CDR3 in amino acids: CASSLGLAGGTGELFF. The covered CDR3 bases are TGTGCCAGCAGCTTAGGACTAGCGGGAGGTACCGGGGAG.

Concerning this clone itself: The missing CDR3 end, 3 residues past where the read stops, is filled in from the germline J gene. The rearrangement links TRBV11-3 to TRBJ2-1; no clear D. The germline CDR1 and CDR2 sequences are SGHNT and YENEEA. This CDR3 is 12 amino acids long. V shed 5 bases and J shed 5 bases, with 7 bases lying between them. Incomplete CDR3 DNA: TGTGCCAGCAGCACTACTAACAATGAG. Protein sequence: CASSTTNNE. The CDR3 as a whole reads CASSTTNNEQFF.

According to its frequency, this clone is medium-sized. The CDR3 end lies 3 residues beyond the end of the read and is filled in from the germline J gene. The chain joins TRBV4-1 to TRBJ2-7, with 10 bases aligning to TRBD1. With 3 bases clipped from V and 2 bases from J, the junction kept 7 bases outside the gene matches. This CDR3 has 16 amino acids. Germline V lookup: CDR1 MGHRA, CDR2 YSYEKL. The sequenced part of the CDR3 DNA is TGCGCCAGCAGCCACCTCCCGGGACAGGGGACCTACGAG. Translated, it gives CASSHLPGQGTYE. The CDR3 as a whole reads CASSHLPGQGTYEQYF.

CDR3 DNA, as far as it was read: TGTGCCATCAAGGGGGGACTAGCGGGGGCCCAAGAGACC. Translating it yields CAIKGGLAGAQET. The whole CDR3 protein reads CAIKGGLAGAQETQYF. The V and J genes are TRBV10-3 and TRBJ2-5, with 14 bases aligning to TRBD2. The sequenced fragment ends 3 residues before the CDR3 boundary, so the rest is inferred from the germline J gene. The germline CDR1 and CDR2 sequences are ENHRY and SYGVKD. The CDR3 is 16 residues long. Trimming removed 7 bases from V and 1 base from J; junction bases left unmatched: 5.

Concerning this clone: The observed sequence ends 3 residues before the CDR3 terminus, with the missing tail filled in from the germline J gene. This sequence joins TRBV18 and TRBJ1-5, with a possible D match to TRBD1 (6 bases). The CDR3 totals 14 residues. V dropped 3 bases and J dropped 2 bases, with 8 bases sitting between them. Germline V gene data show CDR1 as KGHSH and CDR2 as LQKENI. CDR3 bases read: TGTGCCAGCTCACCGGCAGGGGGCAATCAGCCC. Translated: CASSPAGGNQP. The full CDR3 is CASSPAGGNQPQHF.

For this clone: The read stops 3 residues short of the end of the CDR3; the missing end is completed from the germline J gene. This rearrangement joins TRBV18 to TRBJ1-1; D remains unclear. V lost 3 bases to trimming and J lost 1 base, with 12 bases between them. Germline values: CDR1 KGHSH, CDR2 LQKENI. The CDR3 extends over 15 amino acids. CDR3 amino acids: CASSPAAPPNTEAFF. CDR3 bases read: TGTGCCAGCTCACCGGCGGCACCCCCGAACACTGAA. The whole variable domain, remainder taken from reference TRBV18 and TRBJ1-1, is NAGVMQNPRHLVRRRGQEARLRCSPMKGHSHVYWYRQLPEEGLKFMVYLQKENIIDESGMPKERFSAEFPKEGPSILRIQQVVRGDSAAYFCASSPAAPPNTEAFFGQGTRLTVV.

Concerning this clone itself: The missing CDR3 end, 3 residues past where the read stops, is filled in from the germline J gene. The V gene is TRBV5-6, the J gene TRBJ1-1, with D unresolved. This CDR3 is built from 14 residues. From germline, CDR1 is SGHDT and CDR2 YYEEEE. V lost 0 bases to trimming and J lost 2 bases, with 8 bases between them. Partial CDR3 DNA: TGTGCCAGCAGCTTGGGCCACTATAACACTGAA. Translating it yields CASSLGHYNTE. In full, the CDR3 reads CASSLGHYNTEAFF.

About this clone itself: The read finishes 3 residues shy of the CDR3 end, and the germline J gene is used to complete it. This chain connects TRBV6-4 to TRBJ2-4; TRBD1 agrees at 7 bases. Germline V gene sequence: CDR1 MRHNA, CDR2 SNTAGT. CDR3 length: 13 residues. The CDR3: CASSDSIGTAQYF. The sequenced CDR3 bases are TGTGCCAGCAGTGACTCGATCGGGACAGCT.